This record covers a single TCR beta chain. What it recognizes is unknown. Other DNA sequences in the same sample also yield this CDR3. The entry originates in a study of vaccination effects on CD4 cells after COVID-19. For the study at large: Each participant was given two doses of one vaccine (BNT162b2 or mRNA-1273).

V gave up 5 bases and J gave up 1 base, with 9 bases separating them. Per germline, CDR1 SGHAT and CDR2 FQNNGV. CDR3 length equals 13 residues. Clones were sequenced by immunoSEQ multiplex PCR, and TCRdb holds only the in-frame ones, with some missing. The table has around 20,000 clones, about 71% seen once. Study results and limitations: The study found marked clonal contraction of infection- and vaccine-induced clones late after vaccination.

ViraFEST used viral peptide pools to expand antigen-specific CD4+ T cells before sequencing. Investigators separated out CD4+ T cells once more than nine days of culture had passed. The V call is TRBV11-2, the J call TRBJ2-7; D is unresolved. The clonotype originates from a human donor who received a COVID-19 vaccine. Sequencing used CD4+ T cells from PBMCs cultured with HCoV-229E spike peptides, obtained before COVID-19 vaccination. In nucleotides, the CDR3 is TGTGCCAGCAGCCTCTCCGGGTCCTACGAGCAGTACTTC. This translates into CASSLSGSYEQYF.